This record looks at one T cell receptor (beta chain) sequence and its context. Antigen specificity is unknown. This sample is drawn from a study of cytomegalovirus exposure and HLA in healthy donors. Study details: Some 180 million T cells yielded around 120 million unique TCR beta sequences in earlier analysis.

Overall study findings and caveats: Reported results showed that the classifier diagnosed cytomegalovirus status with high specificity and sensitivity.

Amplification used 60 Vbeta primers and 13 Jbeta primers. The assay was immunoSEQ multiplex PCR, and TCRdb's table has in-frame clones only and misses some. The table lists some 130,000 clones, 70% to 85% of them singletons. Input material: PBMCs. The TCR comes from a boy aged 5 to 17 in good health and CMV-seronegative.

CDR3 bases: TGTGCCAGCAGCCCCGGGAGTGACACCGGGGAGCTGTTTTTT. Protein sequence: CASSPGSDTGELFF. The J gene is TRBJ2-2, the V gene TRBV6-4, with TRBD2 as a possible D gene (6 bases). With 6 bases removed from V and 3 bases from J, the gap between germline ends came to 11 bases. CDR3 length: 14 residues. Per the germline V gene, CDR1 is MRHNA and CDR2 is SNTAGT.